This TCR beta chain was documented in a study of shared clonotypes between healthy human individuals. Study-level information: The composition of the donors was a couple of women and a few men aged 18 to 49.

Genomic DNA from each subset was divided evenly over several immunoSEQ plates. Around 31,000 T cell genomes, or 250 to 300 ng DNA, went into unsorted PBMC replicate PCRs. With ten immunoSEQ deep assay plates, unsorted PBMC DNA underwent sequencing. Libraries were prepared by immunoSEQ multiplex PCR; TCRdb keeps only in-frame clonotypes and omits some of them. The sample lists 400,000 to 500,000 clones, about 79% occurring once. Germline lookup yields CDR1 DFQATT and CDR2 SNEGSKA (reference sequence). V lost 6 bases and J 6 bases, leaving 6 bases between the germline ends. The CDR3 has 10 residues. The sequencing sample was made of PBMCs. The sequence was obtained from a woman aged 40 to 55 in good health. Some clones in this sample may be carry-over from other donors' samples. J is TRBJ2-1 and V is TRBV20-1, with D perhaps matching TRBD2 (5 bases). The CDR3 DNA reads TGCAGTGCCGCGGGCAATGAGCAGTTCTTC. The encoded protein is CSAAGNEQFF.